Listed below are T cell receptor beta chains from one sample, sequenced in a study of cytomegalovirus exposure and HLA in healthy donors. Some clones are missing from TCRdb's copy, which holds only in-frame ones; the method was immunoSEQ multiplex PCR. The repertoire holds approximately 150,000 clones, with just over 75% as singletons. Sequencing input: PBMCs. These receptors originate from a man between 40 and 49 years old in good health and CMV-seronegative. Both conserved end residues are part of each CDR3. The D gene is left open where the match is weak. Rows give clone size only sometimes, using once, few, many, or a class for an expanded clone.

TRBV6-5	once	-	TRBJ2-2	CASTQRAGTGELFF	TGTGCCAGCACCCAACGAGCGGGCACCGGGGAGCTGTTTTTT
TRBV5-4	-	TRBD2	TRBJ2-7	CASSSEPGLAGRDEQYF	TGTGCCAGCAGCAGTGAGCCGGGACTAGCGGGAAGGGACGAGCAGTACTTC
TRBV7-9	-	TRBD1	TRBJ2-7	CASSLTGAGEQYF	TGTGCCAGCAGCTTAACAGGGGCTGGTGAGCAGTACTTC
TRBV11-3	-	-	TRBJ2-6	CANSPGSATPGANVLTF	TGTGCCAACAGCCCAGGTTCCGCCACCCCTGGGGCCAACGTCCTGACTTTC
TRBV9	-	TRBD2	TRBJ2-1	CASSAIELAGYNEQFF	TGTGCCAGCAGCGCCATAGAGCTAGCGGGATATAATGAGCAGTTCTTC
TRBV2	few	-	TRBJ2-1	CASSVEDGSTELAGYNEQFF	TGTGCCAGCAGTGTTGAGGACGGCAGCACCGAGCTAGCCGGATACAATGAGCAGTTCTTC
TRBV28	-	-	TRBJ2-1	CASSSRVASSYNEQFF	TGTGCCAGCAGTTCCCGGGTGGCTTCCTCCTACAATGAGCAGTTCTTC
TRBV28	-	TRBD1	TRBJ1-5	CASSFRDRQYSNQPQHF	TGTGCCAGCAGTTTTCGGGACAGACAGTATAGCAATCAGCCCCAGCATTTT
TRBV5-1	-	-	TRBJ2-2	CASSLQGGSNTGELFF	TGCGCCAGCAGCTTGCAGGGCGGCTCGAACACCGGGGAGCTGTTTTTT
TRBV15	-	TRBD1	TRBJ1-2	CATSRWDRLNYGYTF	TGTGCCACCAGCAGGTGGGACAGGTTAAACTATGGCTACACCTTC
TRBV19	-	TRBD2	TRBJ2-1	CASSTLSGSLVAQFF	TGTGCCAGTAGTACCCTTAGCGGGAGCCTGGTTGCGCAGTTCTTC
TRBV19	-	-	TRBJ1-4	CASSIWTGNEKLFF	TGTGCCAGTAGTATTTGGACGGGAAATGAAAAACTGTTTTTT
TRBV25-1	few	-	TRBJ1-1	CASSELGEGTEAFF	TGTGCCAGCAGTGAATTAGGGGAGGGCACTGAAGCTTTCTTT
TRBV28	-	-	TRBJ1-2	CASGRALGEDYGYTF	TGTGCCAGCGGTAGAGCGCTCGGGGAGGACTATGGCTACACCTTC
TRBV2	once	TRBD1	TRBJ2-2	CASARQGGRDTGELFF	TGTGCCAGCGCTCGACAGGGGGGGAGGGACACCGGGGAGCTGTTTTTT
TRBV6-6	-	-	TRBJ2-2	CASSGHRDTGELFF	TGTGCCAGCAGTGGTCACAGGGATACCGGGGAGCTGTTTTTT
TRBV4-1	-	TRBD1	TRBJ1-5	CASSHADRDVVQPQHF	TGCGCCAGCAGCCATGCCGACAGGGATGTGGTCCAGCCCCAGCATTTT
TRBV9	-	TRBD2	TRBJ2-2	CASSVEELAGESGELFF	TGTGCCAGCAGCGTAGAAGAACTAGCGGGAGAGTCCGGGGAGCTGTTTTTT
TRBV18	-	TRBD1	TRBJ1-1	CASSPQTGETEAFF	TGTGCCAGCTCACCTCAGACAGGGGAGACTGAAGCTTTCTTT
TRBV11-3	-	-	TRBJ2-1	CASTSGGEQFF	TGTGCCAGCACCTCAGGAGGAGAGCAGTTCTTC
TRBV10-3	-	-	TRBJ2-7	CAISPTRSSYEQYF	TGTGCCATCAGTCCAACTAGGAGCTCCTACGAGCAGTACTTC
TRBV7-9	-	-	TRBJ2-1	CAKSQGRDYNEQFF	TGTGCCAAATCACAGGGAAGGGACTACAATGAGCAGTTCTTC
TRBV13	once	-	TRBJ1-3	CASSLSRGNTIYF	TGTGCCAGCAGCCTTTCTCGTGGAAACACCATATATTTT
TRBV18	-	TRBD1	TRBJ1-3	CASSPRDRVAGNTIYF	TGTGCCAGCTCACCACGCGACAGGGTTGCTGGAAACACCATATATTTT
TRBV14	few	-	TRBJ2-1	CASSQDSLAGQFF	TGTGCCAGCAGCCAAGATAGCCTAGCAGGGCAGTTCTTC
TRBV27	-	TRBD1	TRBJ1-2	CASSRQGSFYGYTF	TGTGCCAGCAGTCGACAGGGATCTTTCTATGGCTACACCTTC
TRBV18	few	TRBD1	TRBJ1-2	CASSSIQGTPQDYTF	TGTGCCAGCTCATCGATACAGGGGACCCCACAGGACTACACCTTC
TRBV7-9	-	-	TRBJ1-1	CASSLKKEWQSLIF	TGTGCCAGCAGCTTAAAGAAGGAGTGGCAGTCTCTTATCTTT
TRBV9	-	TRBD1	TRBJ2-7	CASSATGASYEQYF	TGTGCCAGCAGCGCCACAGGGGCCAGCTACGAGCAGTACTTC
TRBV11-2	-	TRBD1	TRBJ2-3	CASSFAGGPTDTQYF	TGTGCCAGCAGCTTCGCAGGGGGCCCGACCGATACGCAGTATTTT
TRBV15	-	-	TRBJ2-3	CATSRDRSSTGDTQYF	TGTGCCACCAGCAGAGACAGGTCCTCCACTGGCGATACGCAGTATTTT
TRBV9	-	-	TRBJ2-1	CASSLAVYNEQFF	TGTGCCAGCAGTTTAGCGGTATACAATGAGCAGTTCTTC
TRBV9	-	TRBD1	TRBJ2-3	CASSVAWGQGYHTDTQYF	TGTGCCAGCAGCGTAGCATGGGGACAGGGTTATCACACAGATACGCAGTATTTT
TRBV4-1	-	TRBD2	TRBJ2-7	CASSQATLASGYYEQYF	TGCGCCAGCAGCCAAGCCACCCTGGCTAGCGGGTACTACGAGCAGTACTTC
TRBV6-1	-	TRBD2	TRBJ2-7	CASSEAFTGTSDEQYF	TGTGCCAGCAGTGAAGCATTCACCGGGACTAGCGACGAGCAGTACTTC
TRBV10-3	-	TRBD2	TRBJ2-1	CAISEKGLAGVDEQFF	TGTGCCATCAGTGAGAAAGGGCTAGCGGGAGTTGATGAGCAGTTCTTC
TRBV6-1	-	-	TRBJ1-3	CASSNYRGSGNTIYF	TGTGCCAGCAGCAATTATAGAGGCTCTGGAAACACCATATATTTT
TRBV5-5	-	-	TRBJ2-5	CASSFRGETQYF	TGTGCCAGCAGCTTCCGGGGAGAGACCCAGTACTTC